The clone carrying this T cell receptor beta chain came up a few times. Its specificity is unknown. The sample is drawn from a study of OX40 agonist ivuxolimab in advanced cancers. Across the study: The patients received ivuxolimab by intravenous route every 2 weeks at 0.01 to 10 mg/kg. From about 20 to 79 years was the age range, with a mean of approximately 63 years, and nearly 85% were male. Findings and limits, study-wide: Normalized T-cell clonal expansion was also low in some nonresponders. In CD8+ T cells, expanded clones were on average more numerous than in CD4+.

The table came from immunoSEQ multiplex PCR; TCRdb's copy has only in-frame clones and leaves some out. This table has about 97,000 clones, roughly 90% appearing once. The germline V gene encodes CDR1 MNHEY and CDR2 SMNVEV (reference sequence). The CDR3 has 14 residues. Trimming shortened V by 2 bases and J by 5 bases, and 12 bases separated the two germline ends. The genes are TRBV27 and TRBJ2-5; the D gene could be TRBD1 or TRBD2 (6 bases each). The source is an adult with an advanced solid tumor such as melanoma, head and neck, liver or kidney cancer. This specimen consisted of CD4+ or CD8+ T cells sorted from blood, obtained in a trial of the OX40 agonist ivuxolimab. DNA of the CDR3: TGTGCCAGCAGTTTAGGGGGGCGTGGGGAGACCCAGTACTTC. Its protein product is CASSLGGRGETQYF.